Detailed here is one T cell receptor beta chain. This clone was seen only once. The antigen it binds to is not known. No clone much larger than this one lies a single base away; base qualities are absent. This entry is derived from a study of cytomegalovirus exposure and HLA in healthy donors (dated 2017 in TCRdb). Describing the broader study: According to an earlier analysis of a few hundred of the donors, roughly 180 million T cells yielded 90 million to 130 million unique TCR beta sequences and about 280 Gb of sequence data. Alongside the repertoire data, information on donor age, sex, ethnicity and CMV serostatus was compiled. An earlier analysis of approximately 630 of the donors applied high-throughput TCR beta sequencing to assess whether each TCR beta V gene segment acted as functional or pseudogenic. In the later analysis, no new phenotypic data were used to find candidate immune exposures; instead, reliance was placed on TCR beta sequences and their occurrence across donors. Typing coverage differed by locus: A, B, C, DRB1 and DQB1 were typed in about 620-640 donors, DQA1 in about 550, DPA1 in around 600, and DPB1 in approximately 450. A later genetic analysis used genome-wide SNP genotypes for about 60% of the roughly 700 donors, treating that subset as a discovery cohort. An early release covering approximately 600 HLA-typed donors comprised about 300 gigabases of sequencing data and roughly 85 million unique TCR sequences. A separate validation cohort of roughly 130 different subjects was used in addition to the 666-subject first cohort. To predict cytomegalovirus infection status, the study combined high-throughput TCR immunosequencing, statistical association of individual TCRs with disease status, and machine learning. Using immunosequencing, the study profiled T cell repertoires from fewer than 700 subjects and related those repertoires to cytomegalovirus serostatus. Every repertoire in the discovery cohort had been generated on one and the same sequencing platform. Among over 350 genotyped donors of the cohort, an average of 235,054 unique TCR beta nucleotide sequences were sequenced per donor, roughly 20% of them non-productive. Roughly 5 DR-DQ haplotypes were handled as single units for association and clustering because linkage in the cohort was strong. HLA typing included class I and class II loci at four-digit resolution. The study was designed to test whether signatures of past pathogen exposure could be identified by cataloging public T cell receptors. A later analysis re-examined previously published TCR beta repertoires from more than 650 donors and added high-resolution HLA genotyping to investigate patterns of TCR occurrence. Of the roughly 400 genotyped donors, roughly 85% fell in the genetic ancestry cluster associated with self-reported Caucasian donors.

In total, about 650 healthy bone marrow donors made up the cohort. All cohort members were sampled while nominally healthy, although unrecorded immune exposures were likely present. The donor was CMV seropositive and belonged to the group of 250 to 300 seropositive cohort members. Every donor gave a peripheral blood sample, and the peripheral blood mononuclear cells from that sample were used for TCR beta sequencing. The Qiagen DNeasy Blood Extraction Kit was used to extract genomic DNA from the blood cell samples. Libraries were prepared through the immunoSEQ multiplex PCR assay. The multiplex PCR relied on a mix of 60 forward primers for TCR Vbeta segments and 13 reverse primers for TCR Jbeta segments. A multiplex PCR assay on genomic DNA amplified the CDR3 region of rearranged TCR beta genes. On the Illumina HiSeq System, the amplified TCR beta libraries were sequenced as 87-base-pair reads. As for the original processing: A later analysis counted some 74 million unique TCR beta chains across the 640 or so repertoires, and some 12 million of these chains were shared by at least two donors. A nearest-neighbor algorithm error-corrected the raw reads and collapsed the reads into unique sequences, merging closely related sequences to remove PCR and sequencing errors. V, D and J gene segments were assigned by aligning CDR3 sequences to IMGT reference sequences. For a sequence to be retained, a match of at least six nucleotides to both a V gene segment and a J gene segment was required. Rearrangements were classified as productive when the CDR3 lacked stop codons and remained in frame with V and J, and all other rearrangements were classified as non-productive. CDR3 was defined by IMGT convention, running from the second conserved V-encoded cysteine to the conserved J-encoded phenylalanine. In an earlier analysis of 500 to 650 of the donors, sequences lacking an unambiguous match to a single V gene segment were excluded. An earlier analysis of some 500 of the donors classified V segments as functional when productive rearrangements were above 56.7% and as segregating when the standard deviation between donors was above 5%. A statistical classification framework was built for diagnosing cytomegalovirus status from the catalog of TCR beta chain sequences. In a later analysis, TCR nucleotide sequences were compared against IMGT/GENE-DB human TR gene sequences so that V and J genes could be assigned. In a later analysis, CDR3 sequences and most-parsimonious VDJ recombination scenarios were assigned using the TCRdist pipeline. In a later analysis, every TCR beta chain was defined by the combination of its CDR3 amino acid sequence and its V-gene family, and reads without a unique V-gene family were dropped. A later analysis removed 500 to 650 highly shared, low-generation-probability nucleotide sequences to deal with suspected cross-contamination and a sequencing artifact. A later analysis calculated a clonal expansion index for each public chain from normalized within-repertoire ranks of inferred template counts. In a later analysis, generation probabilities were computed with a VDJ recombination model fitted to out-of-frame rearrangements, and the resulting probabilities were checked against IGoR. In a later analysis, TCR-TCR, TCR-HLA and TCR-CMV co-occurrence was scored with hypergeometric tests, and a repertoire-size bias correction was applied to TCR pairs. In a later analysis, false discovery rates were estimated by permuting HLA or CMV assignments 20 times. In a later analysis, co-occurring TCRs were grouped using DBSCAN, and TCRdist sequence similarity was added for clustering within HLA-allele-positive subsets. For co-occurrence clustering, repertoires with fewer than 30,000 or more than 120,000 public chains were excluded, along with several repertoires with anomalous nucleotide sharing. The source is immuneACCESS, and TCRdb retained only in-frame sequences with V and J called. Part of the clones is not carried over; for the studies checked, unresolved V genes explain less than half of this, and the remainder is unexplained. For V, J and clone size, that table is used; D and trimming come from the DNA. This sample lists fewer than 200,000 clones; less than 90% were detected once. Just over 4.5% of the sample is in the top ten clones.

Overall study results and their limits: In a later analysis, most CMV-associated TCR beta chains were found to appear HLA-restricted, with HLA associations seemingly driven largely by CMV exposure. Some IMGT-functional V segments, including TRBV6-2 and TRBV6-3, could not be distinguished by the 87-base-pair reads and were therefore excluded. According to a later analysis, parvovirus B19, influenza, CMV and Epstein-Barr virus appeared linked to several top co-occurrence clusters. According to the authors, the approach could potentially be generalized to other disease states and immunological phenotypes. An association between a missense DCLRE1C variant and V-gene and J-gene trimming of TCR beta chains was found in a later genetic analysis and replicated in an independent cohort. Sequencing depth was assumed to be roughly uniform across donors in the presence/absence analyses, though that assumption may not hold. A further reported finding was that TCR beta sequences accurately predicted the HLA-A and HLA-B alleles for most subjects in the first cohort. The study gave a list of 150 to 200 TCR beta chains associated with cytomegalovirus. In an earlier analysis of about 600 of the donors, most TCR beta V segments appeared in productive rearrangements about 87% or about 30% of the time, broadly matching IMGT annotations. While some public TCRs were present in many individuals, most TCR sequences turned up only very rarely across donors. Linkage disequilibrium might explain the correlated functional status among segregating V segments, but an unknown experimental factor could not be ruled out. A later analysis found that HLA-associated TCR beta chains were more clonally expanded and had lower generation probabilities than equally common non-associated chains. For the cohort, immune exposure information was limited to CMV serostatus. A group of highly shared sequence variants was considered likely to be a technical artifact of the sequencing pipeline. Compared with the roughly 720-donor mean, donors in an Asian-associated ancestry cluster had fewer N-insertions in productive TCRs, according to a later genetic analysis. A few of the identified cytomegalovirus-associated TCR beta chains were confirmed in vitro to be specific for cytomegalovirus antigens. At a false discovery rate of 0.05, a later analysis linked around 15,000 TCR beta sequences to specific HLA alleles. Assigning TCR associations to individual alleles was difficult when HLA alleles, especially DR and DQ, strongly co-occurred. Because HLA typing was unavailable for some donors at each locus, only the typed subset was used in association tests. A later analysis found that TCR association rates varied across HLA loci, with DRB1 alleles showing the most associated TCRs and HLA-C alleles the fewest. Because counts were too low, roughly 17 rarely observed V segments, including chromosome 9 orphons, were left out of the earlier analysis of a few hundred of the donors. This cohort had only TCR beta chains sequenced, and the lack of alpha or paired-chain data limited which features could be detected. In both the original and validation cohorts, the classifier was reported to diagnose cytomegalovirus status with high specificity and sensitivity.

CDR1 SEHNR and CDR2 FQNEAQ were looked up in the germline V gene (reference sequence). Cut back by 7 bases and 1 base, the V and J ends lie 9 bases apart. The CDR3 has 13 amino acids, counting the end cysteine and phenylalanine. Only CDR3 DNA is held: 39 bases, read in frame from base 1. The receptor was isolated from a woman in her forties or fifties in good health and CMV-seropositive. The sequenced sample was PBMCs. The rearranged segments are TRBV7-9 and TRBJ2-3; TRBD1 is a weak D gene call, 6 bases matching. CDR3 reads: CASIRTGTDTQYF. The nucleotide sequence is given as TGTGCCAGCATAAGGACAGGCACAGATACGCAGTATTTT.